The rows below give T cell receptor beta chains drawn from one sample of a study of T-cell memory formation after mild COVID-19. TCRdb passed the 5' RACE reads through MiXCR, listing each CDR3 protein once. The sample records fewer than 450,000 distinct CDR3 sequences, more than 20% being singletons. The specimen sequenced was PBMCs or a T cell subset sorted from them (not recorded which). The receptors were gathered from an adult woman who had mild COVID-19 (a few samples of this study predate the infection). Cell type and time point are not known. Each CDR3 is given with its conserved first and last residue. D genes are given only for firm matches. The size entry is marked missing in some rows and otherwise reads once, few, many or a size class.

D gene: NA; V gene: TRBV25-1; J gene: TRBJ2-7; clone size: NA; CDR3 length: 14; CDR3 protein: CASSAREGWYEQYF; CDR3 DNA: TGTGCCAGCAGTGCAAGAGAGGGGTGGTACGAGCAGTACTTC
D gene: NA; V gene: TRBV12-3/TRBV12-4; J gene: TRBJ1-2; clone size: few; CDR3 length: 15; CDR3 protein: CASSLQGGLGYGYTF; CDR3 DNA: TGTGCCAGCAGTTTACAAGGGGGTCTTGGCTATGGCTACACCTTC
D gene: TRBD1; V gene: TRBV4-1; J gene: TRBJ1-1; clone size: few; CDR3 length: 16; CDR3 protein: CASSPGLQGTDTEAFF; CDR3 DNA: TGCGCCAGCAGCCCGGGTCTACAGGGGACGGACACTGAAGCTTTCTTT
D gene: NA; V gene: TRBV11-2; J gene: TRBJ2-2; clone size: NA; CDR3 length: 15; CDR3 protein: CASSLGWGPTGELFF; CDR3 DNA: TGTGCCAGCAGCTTAGGGTGGGGACCCACCGGGGAGCTGTTTTTT
D gene: NA; V gene: TRBV4-1; J gene: TRBJ2-7; clone size: few; CDR3 length: 13; CDR3 protein: CASSQGSAYEQYF; CDR3 DNA: TGCGCCAGCAGCCAGGGCAGTGCGTACGAGCAGTACTTC
D gene: NA; V gene: TRBV27; J gene: TRBJ2-7; clone size: NA; CDR3 length: 16; CDR3 protein: CASSLYQGGLGAEQYF; CDR3 DNA: TGTGCCAGCAGTTTATATCAGGGAGGATTAGGTGCCGAGCAGTACTTC
D gene: NA; V gene: TRBV18; J gene: TRBJ1-5; clone size: NA; CDR3 length: 14; CDR3 protein: CASSLERGNQPQHF; CDR3 DNA: TGTGCCAGCTCCCTAGAACGGGGAAATCAGCCCCAGCATTTT
D gene: NA; V gene: TRBV30; J gene: TRBJ1-2; clone size: NA; CDR3 length: 12; CDR3 protein: CAWSLLNYGYTF; CDR3 DNA: TGTGCCTGGAGTCTTCTGAATTATGGCTACACCTTC
D gene: NA; V gene: TRBV29-1; J gene: TRBJ2-7; clone size: NA; CDR3 length: 13; CDR3 protein: CSALTGVGYEQYF; CDR3 DNA: TGCAGCGCCCTGACAGGCGTAGGCTACGAGCAGTACTTC
D gene: NA; V gene: TRBV4-1; J gene: TRBJ2-4; clone size: few; CDR3 length: 16; CDR3 protein: CASSQGSGTKKNIQYF; CDR3 DNA: TGCGCCAGCAGCCAAGGATCCGGGACCAAAAAAAACATTCAGTACTTC
D gene: NA; V gene: TRBV4-3; J gene: TRBJ1-2; clone size: NA; CDR3 length: 14; CDR3 protein: CASSQTGKRGGYTF; CDR3 DNA: TGCGCCAGCAGCCAGACCGGGAAGCGGGGTGGCTACACCTTC
D gene: NA; V gene: TRBV20-1; J gene: TRBJ1-1; clone size: few; CDR3 length: 14; CDR3 protein: CSATKRGPNTEAFF; CDR3 DNA: TGCAGTGCGACCAAGCGGGGACCAAACACTGAAGCTTTCTTT
D gene: NA; V gene: TRBV20-1; J gene: TRBJ1-5; clone size: NA; CDR3 length: 13; CDR3 protein: CSVNGHSNQPQHF; CDR3 DNA: TGCAGTGTCAACGGCCATAGCAATCAGCCCCAGCATTTT
D gene: NA; V gene: TRBV7-6; J gene: TRBJ2-5; clone size: few; CDR3 length: 15; CDR3 protein: CASSLNWPQGETQYF; CDR3 DNA: TGTGCCAGCAGCTTAAATTGGCCCCAGGGGGAGACCCAGTACTTC
D gene: TRBD1; V gene: TRBV5-1; J gene: TRBJ2-7; clone size: many; CDR3 length: 15; CDR3 protein: CASSLDYGQGGEQYF; CDR3 DNA: TGCGCCAGCAGCTTGGACTATGGACAGGGAGGCGAGCAGTACTTC
D gene: NA; V gene: TRBV12-3/TRBV12-4; J gene: TRBJ1-6; clone size: NA; CDR3 length: 12; CDR3 protein: CASSSTPSPLHF; CDR3 DNA: TGTGCCAGCAGTTCCACCCCTTCACCCCTCCACTTT
D gene: NA; V gene: TRBV7-9; J gene: TRBJ1-1; clone size: few; CDR3 length: 16; CDR3 protein: CASSFHPQGFNTEAFF; CDR3 DNA: TGTGCCAGCAGCTTTCACCCACAGGGTTTCAACACTGAAGCTTTCTTT
D gene: NA; V gene: TRBV6-6; J gene: TRBJ1-5; clone size: few; CDR3 length: 15; CDR3 protein: CASNDGRPLNQPQHF; CDR3 DNA: TGTGCCAGCAACGACGGGAGACCTTTAAATCAGCCCCAGCATTTT
D gene: TRBD1; V gene: TRBV18; J gene: TRBJ1-5; clone size: NA; CDR3 length: 14; CDR3 protein: CASSPRTGNQPQHF; CDR3 DNA: TGTGCCAGCTCCCCCCGGACAGGGAATCAGCCCCAGCATTTT
D gene: NA; V gene: TRBV24-1; J gene: TRBJ2-1; clone size: NA; CDR3 length: 15; CDR3 protein: CATSDLARGGEEQFF; CDR3 DNA: TGTGCCACCAGTGATTTGGCCAGGGGTGGTGAAGAGCAGTTCTTC